The table lists the clone carrying this TCR beta chain with a few counts. Its target is unknown. These data come from a study of response to subunit inactivated influenza vaccine. Overall study findings and caveats: Seasonal influenza vaccination, on each occasion, was suggested by the authors to recruit few new T cells.

This CDR3 has 16 amino acids. Trimming took 4 bases from V and 2 from J; bases not matched to a gene: 8. The germline V gene encodes CDR1 SGHAT and CDR2 FQNNGV. TCRdb reprocessed the RT-PCR reads with MiXCR, giving one entry per CDR3 protein. The table has 450,000 to 600,000 distinct CDR3 sequences, approximately 15% seen once. The chain links TRBV11-2 to TRBJ2-1; 7 bases line up with TRBD2. The receptor was isolated from a man aged 45 to 75 who received an inactivated influenza vaccine. The sequencing here drew on CD4+ T cells sorted from PBMCs, taken roughly 24 months after vaccination. The CDR3 nucleotides are TGTGCCAGCAGCTCGGTCGGGCTAGCGGCCTACAATGAGCAGTTCTTC. Its protein is CASSSVGLAAYNEQFF.